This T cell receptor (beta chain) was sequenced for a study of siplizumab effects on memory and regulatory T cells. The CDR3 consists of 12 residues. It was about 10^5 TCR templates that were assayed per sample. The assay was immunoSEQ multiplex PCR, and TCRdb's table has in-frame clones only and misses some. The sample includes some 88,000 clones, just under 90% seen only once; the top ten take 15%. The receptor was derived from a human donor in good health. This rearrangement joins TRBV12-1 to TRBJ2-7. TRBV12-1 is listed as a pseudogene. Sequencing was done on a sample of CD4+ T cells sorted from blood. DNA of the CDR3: TGTGCCAGCAGCTTTGAGGTAGAGGAGCAGTACTTC. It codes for CASSFEVEEQYF.